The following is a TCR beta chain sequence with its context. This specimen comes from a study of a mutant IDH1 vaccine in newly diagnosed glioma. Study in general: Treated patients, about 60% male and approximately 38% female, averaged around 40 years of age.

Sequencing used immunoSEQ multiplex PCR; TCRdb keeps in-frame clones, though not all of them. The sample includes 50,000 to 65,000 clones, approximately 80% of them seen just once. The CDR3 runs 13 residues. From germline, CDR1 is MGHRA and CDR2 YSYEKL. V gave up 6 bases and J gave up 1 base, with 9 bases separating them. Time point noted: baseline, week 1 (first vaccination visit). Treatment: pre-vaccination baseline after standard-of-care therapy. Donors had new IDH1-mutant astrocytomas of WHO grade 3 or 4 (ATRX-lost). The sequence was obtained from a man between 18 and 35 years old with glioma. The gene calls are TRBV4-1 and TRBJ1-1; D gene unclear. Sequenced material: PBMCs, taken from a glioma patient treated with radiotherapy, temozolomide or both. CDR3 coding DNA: TGCGCCAGCAGTCCGGGTTGGAACACTGAAGCTTTCTTT. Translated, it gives CASSPGWNTEAFF.